Listed here is a single TCR beta chain. V was clipped by 0 bases and J by 8 bases, with 9 bases between them. CDR1 is SGDLS, CDR2 YYNGEE, per germline. The CDR3 extends over 13 amino acids. This sample is drawn from a study of blood T cell repertoires in COVID-19. Study as a whole: Italy, Spain and the United States were the sources of the convalescent and acute COVID-19 samples. The cDNA or gDNA used as material had been derived from T cells, B-cell-depleted T cells, or PBMCs.

Authors' analysis steps: Using reference gene primer amplification, nucleated cell counts were estimated. Some clones are missing from TCRdb's copy, which holds only in-frame ones; the method was immunoSEQ multiplex PCR. V, J and clone size reflect that table, while D and trimming were determined from the DNA. The table includes roughly 280,000 clones, about 89% detected once. The rearrangement links TRBV9 to TRBJ2-1, with a tentative D call TRBD1 (6 bases). The clonotype was recovered from a man aged 35 to 55 with active or convalescent COVID-19. What was sequenced was peripheral blood. The CDR3 DNA reads TGTGCCAGCAGCGTAGATGGGGGCTATGAGCAGTTCTTC. Protein sequence: CASSVDGGYEQFF.